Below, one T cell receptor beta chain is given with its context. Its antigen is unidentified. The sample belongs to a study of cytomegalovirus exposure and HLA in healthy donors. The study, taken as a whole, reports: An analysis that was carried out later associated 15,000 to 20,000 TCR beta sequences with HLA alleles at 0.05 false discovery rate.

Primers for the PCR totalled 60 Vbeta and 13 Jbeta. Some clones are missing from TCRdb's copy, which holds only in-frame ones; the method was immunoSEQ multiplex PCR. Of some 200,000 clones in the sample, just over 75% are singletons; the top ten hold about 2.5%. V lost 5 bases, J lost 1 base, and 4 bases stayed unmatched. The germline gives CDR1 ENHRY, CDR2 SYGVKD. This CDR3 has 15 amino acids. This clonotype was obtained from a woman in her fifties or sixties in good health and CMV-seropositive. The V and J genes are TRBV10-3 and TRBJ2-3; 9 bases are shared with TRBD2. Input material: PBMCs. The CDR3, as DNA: TGTGCCATCAGTAGGACTAGCGCAGGCACAGATACGCAGTATTTT. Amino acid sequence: CAISRTSAGTDTQYF.